This TCR beta chain was sequenced for a study of CD8+CD57+ T cells in acquired aplastic anemia. As for the study in general: Each DNA sample taken from sorted CD4+ and CD8+ cells came to around 2.9 ug on average. Study observations and caveats: The number of CD8+ CDR3 sequences shared by patients and controls was around 30. Patients and healthy controls showed no significant CD8+ Simpson's diversity difference.

The study profiled TCR beta VDJ and CDR3 using genomic DNA as template. From the reads, TCRdb called clonotypes with MiXCR, one entry per CDR3 protein. The sample includes about 41,000 distinct CDR3 sequences, roughly two thirds of them seen just once. Whoever was chosen for sequencing had shown CD8+CD57+ cell expansion by flow cytometry. Patients were untreated when blood was sampled. This clonotype was counted ten times or more. The antigen is undetermined. The material sequenced was sorted CD4+, CD8+, or CD8+CD57+ T cells (not recorded which) from PBMCs. The sequence was obtained from a human donor with aplastic anemia.

CDR3 nucleotide sequence: TGCGCCAGCAGCTTGGCCGGGACAGGGGTTTCCTACAATGAGCAGTTCTTC. Its translation: CASSLAGTGVSYNEQFF. The chain couples TRBV5-1 to TRBJ2-1, with TRBD1 identical over 10 bases. The CDR3 extends over 17 amino acids. The junction had 4 bases not matched to a gene; V was cut back by 0 bases and J by 1 base. Per germline, CDR1 SGHRS and CDR2 YFSETQ.